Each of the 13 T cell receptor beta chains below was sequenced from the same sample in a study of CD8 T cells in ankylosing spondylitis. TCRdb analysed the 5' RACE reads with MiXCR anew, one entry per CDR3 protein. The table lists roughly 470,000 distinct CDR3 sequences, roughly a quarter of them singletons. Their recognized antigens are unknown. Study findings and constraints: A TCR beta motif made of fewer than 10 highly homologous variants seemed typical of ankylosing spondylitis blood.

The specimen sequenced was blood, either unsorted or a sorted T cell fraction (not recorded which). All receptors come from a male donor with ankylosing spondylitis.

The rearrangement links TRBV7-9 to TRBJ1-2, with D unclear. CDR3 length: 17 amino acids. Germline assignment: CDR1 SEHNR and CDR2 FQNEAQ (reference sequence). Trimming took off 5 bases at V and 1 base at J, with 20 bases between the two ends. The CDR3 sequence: CASSEGSGLQINYGYTF. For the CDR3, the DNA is TGTGCCAGCAGCGAAGGTTCCGGGCTTCAGATTAACTATGGCTACACCTTC.

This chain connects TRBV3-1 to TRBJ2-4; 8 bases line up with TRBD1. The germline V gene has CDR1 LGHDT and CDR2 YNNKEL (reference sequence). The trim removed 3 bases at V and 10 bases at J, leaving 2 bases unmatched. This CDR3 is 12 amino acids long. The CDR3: CASSQRQGIQYF. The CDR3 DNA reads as TGTGCCAGCAGCCAGAGACAGGGGATTCAGTACTTC.

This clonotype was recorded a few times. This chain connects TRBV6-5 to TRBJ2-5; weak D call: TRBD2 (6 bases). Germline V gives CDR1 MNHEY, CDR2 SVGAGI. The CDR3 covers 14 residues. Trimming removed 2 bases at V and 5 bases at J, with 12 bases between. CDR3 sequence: CASSYVAGKETQYF. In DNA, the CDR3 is TGTGCCAGCAGTTACGTCGCGGGAAAGGAGACCCAGTACTTC.

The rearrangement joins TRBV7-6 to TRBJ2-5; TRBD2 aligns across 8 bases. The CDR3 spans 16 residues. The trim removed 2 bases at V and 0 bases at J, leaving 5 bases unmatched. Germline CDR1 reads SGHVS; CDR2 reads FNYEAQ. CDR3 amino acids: CASSLRLAGDQETQYF. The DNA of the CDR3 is TGTGCCAGCAGCTTACGCCTAGCGGGCGACCAAGAGACCCAGTACTTC.

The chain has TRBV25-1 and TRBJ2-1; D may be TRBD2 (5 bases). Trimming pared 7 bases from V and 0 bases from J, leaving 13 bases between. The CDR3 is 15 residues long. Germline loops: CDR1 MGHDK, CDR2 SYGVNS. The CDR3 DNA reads TGTGCCAGCACAAAGCGGACGAGCTCCTACAATGAGCAGTTCTTC. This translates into CASTKRTSSYNEQFF.

CDR3 amino acids: CASSLGAGNNYGYTF. CDR3 in DNA: TGCGCCAGCAGCCTGGGGGCAGGTAACAACTATGGCTACACCTTC. The chain is built from TRBV5-1 and TRBJ1-2; a weak D match, TRBD1 (6 bases). Germline assignment: CDR1 SGHRS and CDR2 YFSETQ. Trimming took off 4 bases at V and 2 bases at J, with 15 bases between the two ends. The CDR3 sequence is 15 residues long.

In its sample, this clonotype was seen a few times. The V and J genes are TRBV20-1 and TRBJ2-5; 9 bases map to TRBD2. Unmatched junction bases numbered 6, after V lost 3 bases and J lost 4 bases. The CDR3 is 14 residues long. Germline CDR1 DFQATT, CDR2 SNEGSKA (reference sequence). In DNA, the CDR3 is TGCAGTGCTAGTCAAGCGGGAGGAGTAGAGACCCAGTACTTC. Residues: CSASQAGGVETQYF.

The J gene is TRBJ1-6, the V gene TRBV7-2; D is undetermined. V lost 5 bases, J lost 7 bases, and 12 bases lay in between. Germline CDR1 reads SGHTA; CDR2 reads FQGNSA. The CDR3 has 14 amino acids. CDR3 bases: TGTGCCAGCAGCCTGCTTGGGCCCAATTCACCCCTCCACTTT. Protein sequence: CASSLLGPNSPLHF.

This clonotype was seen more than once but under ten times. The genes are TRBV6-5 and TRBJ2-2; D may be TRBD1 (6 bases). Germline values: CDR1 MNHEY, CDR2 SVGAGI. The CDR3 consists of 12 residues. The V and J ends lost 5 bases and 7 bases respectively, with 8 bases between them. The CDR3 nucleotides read TGTGCCAGCAGTCGAGGGGGCGGGGAGCTGTTTTTT. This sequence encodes CASSRGGGELFF.

CDR3 region: CATSERNRGGSYNEQFF. In DNA, the CDR3 is TGTGCCACCAGTGAACGGAACAGGGGGGGGTCCTACAATGAGCAGTTCTTC. The chain recombines TRBV24-1 with TRBJ2-1, with D tentatively TRBD1 (8 bases). The V gene's germline CDR1 is KGHDR and CDR2 SFDVKD. The CDR3 runs 17 residues. Trimming stripped 4 bases from V and 1 base from J, with 16 bases between.

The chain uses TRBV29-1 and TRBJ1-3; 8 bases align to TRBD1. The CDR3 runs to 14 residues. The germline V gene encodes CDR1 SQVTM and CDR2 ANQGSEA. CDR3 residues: CRPPGQAIGNTIYF. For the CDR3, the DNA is TGCAGGCCTCCGGGACAGGCGATTGGAAACACCATATATTTT.

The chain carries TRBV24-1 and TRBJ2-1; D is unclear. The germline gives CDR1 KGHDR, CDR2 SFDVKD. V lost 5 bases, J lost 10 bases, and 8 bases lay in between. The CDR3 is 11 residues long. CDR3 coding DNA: TGTGCCACCAGTGCCTCTGGAGAGCAGTTCTTC. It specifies CATSASGEQFF.

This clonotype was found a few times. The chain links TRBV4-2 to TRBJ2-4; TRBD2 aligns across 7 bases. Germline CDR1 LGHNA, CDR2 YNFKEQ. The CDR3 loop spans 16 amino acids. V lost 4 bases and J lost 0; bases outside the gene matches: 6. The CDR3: CASSPLAGEAKNIQYF. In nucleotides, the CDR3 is TGTGCCAGCAGCCCCCTGGCGGGAGAAGCCAAAAACATTCAGTACTTC.